One sample yielded the 21 T cell receptor beta chains listed below, sequenced in a study of T-cell memory formation after mild COVID-19 (dated by TCRdb to the early 2020s). The library was prepared using 5' RACE. Reads for this sample came from an Illumina NovaSeq 6000. TCRdb reworked the public reads: Q25 trimming with fastp, MiXCR clone assembly, productive beta chains retained. Under each unique CDR3 protein, matching rows form one entry showing the most common genes and DNA. Present in this sample are about 130,000 distinct CDR3 sequences, about 18% of which were seen just once. The top ten hold 4.5% to 5.5% of the sample. Sample: PBMCs or a T cell subset sorted from them (not recorded which). Receptors originate from a man aged 18 to 30 who had mild COVID-19 (a few samples of this study predate the infection). The sample titles of this study are shuffled in the database, so cell type and time point are left out; the donor was told from shared clones.

The rearrangement joins TRBV20-1 to TRBJ2-5; D ambiguous. Germline loops: CDR1 DFQATT, CDR2 SNEGSKA (reference sequence). V was clipped by 1 base and J by 4 bases, with 10 bases between them. This CDR3 spans 13 amino acids. This CDR3 reads CSARAGSLETQYF. The CDR3 nucleotides read TGCAGTGCTAGAGCGGGCAGCTTAGAGACCCAGTACTTC.

This clonotype was counted between two and nine times. The V gene is TRBV4-3, the J gene TRBJ2-1; D might be TRBD1 (6 bases). In germline, CDR1 is LGHNA, CDR2 YSLEER. The ends were cut back, 0 bases at V and 10 bases at J, with 13 bases in the middle. The CDR3 has 14 residues. This chain's CDR3 is CASSQDGGTSEQFF. The CDR3 DNA follows: TGCGCCAGCAGCCAAGACGGTGGGACATCAGAGCAGTTCTTC.

This chain joins TRBV24-1 and TRBJ2-5, with 9 bases fitting TRBD2. The length of the CDR3 is 15 residues. Unmatched junction bases numbered 5, after V lost 3 bases and J lost 4 bases. The V gene's germline CDR1 is KGHDR and CDR2 SFDVKD. The CDR3 DNA sequence: TGTGCCACCAGTGATGGGCGGGGGGGAGGAGAGACCCAGTACTTC. Amino acids: CATSDGRGGGETQYF.

The J gene is TRBJ2-1, the V gene TRBV7-2, with unresolved D. The ends were cut back, 5 bases at V and 1 base at J, with 12 bases in the middle. The CDR3 runs 15 residues. CDR1 is SGHTA, CDR2 FQGNSA, per germline. CDR3 DNA: TGTGCCAGCAGCCCCCAACTGGGGTCCTACAATGAGCAGTTCTTC. Its protein is CASSPQLGSYNEQFF. The variable domain in full, completed from reference TRBV7-2 and TRBJ2-1, reads GAGVSQSPSNKVTEKGKDVELRCDPISGHTALYWYRQSLGQGLEFLIYFQGNSAPDKSGLPSDRFSAERTGGSVSTLTIQRTQQEDSAVYLCASSPQLGSYNEQFFGPGTRLTVL.

This clonotype was detected many times. The genes are TRBV12-3 or TRBV12-4 and TRBJ2-5; D is perhaps TRBD1 (5 bases). There are 12 residues in the CDR3. The V end was cut by 6 bases, the J end by 2 bases, with 7 bases between. Here the CDR3 reads CASSRQQETQYF. CDR3 coding DNA: TGTGCCAGCAGCCGACAGCAAGAGACCCAGTACTTC.

V is TRBV6-5 and J is TRBJ2-3, with 15 positions matching TRBD2. The germline gives CDR1 MNHEY, CDR2 SVGAGI. V lost 6 bases and J lost 7; bases outside the gene matches: 8. The CDR3 sequence is 16 residues long. The CDR3 region has the DNA TGTGCCAGCAGCAACATGGGGACTAGCGGGGGGAATACGCAGTATTTT. Encoded protein: CASSNMGTSGGNTQYF.

The table lists this clonotype with a few counts. The junction does not match germline at one end; this may be a read error. The rearrangement uses TRBV12-3 or TRBV12-4 and TRBJ2-6, with D uncertain. The CDR3 extends over 12 amino acids. CDR3 nucleotide sequence: TGTGCCAGCAGTCCTGGGTCCAACGTCCTGACTTTC. It encodes CASSPGSNVLTF.

This clonotype was counted ten times or more. V and J are TRBV9 and TRBJ2-5; the match to TRBD2 covers 9 bases. Trimming took 0 bases from V and 2 from J; bases not matched to a gene: 2. Per germline, CDR1 SGDLS and CDR2 YYNGEE. This CDR3 comprises 15 residues. In DNA, the CDR3 is TGTGCCAGCAGCGTAGGGACTAGCGCTCAAGAGACCCAGTACTTC. Amino acids: CASSVGTSAQETQYF.

The chain joins TRBV12-3 or TRBV12-4 to TRBJ1-5; D is undetermined. Deletions cut 8 bases from V and 0 bases from J, with 11 bases between. CDR3 length: 14 amino acids. The CDR3 sequence is CASGSTFSNQPQHF. CDR3 in DNA: TGTGCCAGCGGTTCGACATTTAGCAATCAGCCCCAGCATTTT.

The rearrangement joins TRBV7-2 to TRBJ1-2; 8 bases fit TRBD1. Germline V gene data show CDR1 as SGHTA and CDR2 as FQGNSA. This CDR3 spans 15 amino acids. V gave up 5 bases and J gave up 8 bases; unmatched junction bases: 13. CDR3 region: CASSVRTGLGDGYTF. The CDR3 bases are TGTGCCAGCAGCGTTAGGACAGGGCTGGGGGACGGCTACACCTTC.

This clonotype was detected only a few times. This chain links TRBV7-2 with TRBJ1-5; the D is unclear. CDR3 length: 15 amino acids. Germline V gene data show CDR1 as SGHTA and CDR2 as FQGNSA. The V end lost 5 bases, the J end lost 0 bases, and 11 bases lay between the germline ends. The CDR3 DNA follows: TGTGCCAGCAGCCCGGGGATTTCTAGCAATCAGCCCCAGCATTTT. Translated, it gives CASSPGISSNQPQHF.

The rearrangement uses TRBV11-1 and TRBJ1-1, with D possibly matching TRBD1 (6 bases). Deletions cut 4 bases from V and 0 bases from J, with 18 bases between. Looked up from germline, CDR1 is SGHAT and CDR2 is FQDESV (reference sequence). The length of the CDR3 is 17 residues. Here the CDR3 DNA reads TGTGCCAGCAGCTCCGTACTTTCGGGACACCTGAACACTGAAGCTTTCTTT. It specifies CASSSVLSGHLNTEAFF.

This chain links TRBV12-3 or TRBV12-4 with TRBJ1-1; a possible D gene is TRBD1 (5 bases). CDR3 length: 17 amino acids. The ends were cut back, 1 base at V and 1 base at J, with 16 bases in the middle. The CDR3 region has the DNA TGTGCCAGCAGTTTAGGAGACTGGGGCAGTAGGAACACTGAAGCTTTCTTT. This codes for CASSLGDWGSRNTEAFF.

The chain employs TRBV4-3 and TRBJ1-2; D is ambiguous. Trimming cost V 0 bases and J 8 bases, with 13 bases left between them. The CDR3 is 14 residues long. Germline loops: CDR1 LGHNA, CDR2 YSLEER. The CDR3 loop reads CASSQEQLLNGYTF. CDR3 nucleotides: TGCGCCAGCAGCCAAGAACAGTTGCTAAACGGCTACACCTTC.

In this sample, this clonotype turned up many times. The chain has TRBV18 and TRBJ2-3, with 7 bases identical to TRBD2. In germline, CDR1 is KGHSH, CDR2 LQKENI. The CDR3 runs to 15 residues. V gave up 3 bases and J gave up 0 bases; unmatched junction bases: 3. CDR3 sequence reads: CASSPRSGSTDTQYF. The CDR3 DNA follows: TGTGCCAGCTCACCTCGTAGCGGGAGCACAGATACGCAGTATTTT.

The rearrangement uses TRBV10-3 and TRBJ2-3; D call uncertain. This CDR3 comprises 11 residues. The V gene lost 6 bases and the J gene lost 4 bases, with 5 bases spanning the gap. Per germline, CDR1 ENHRY and CDR2 SYGVKD. The CDR3 bases are TGTGCCATCAGAACAGCAGATACGCAGTATTTT. The encoded protein is CAIRTADTQYF.

This clonotype was detected only a few times. V is TRBV4-1 and J is TRBJ2-6; D might be TRBD2 (7 bases). The germline V gene encodes CDR1 MGHRA and CDR2 YSYEKL. This CDR3 spans 19 amino acids. The V and J ends lost 1 base and 4 bases respectively, with 20 bases between them. CDR3 region: CASSQVGSRGGKGANVLTF. DNA for the CDR3: TGCGCCAGCAGCCAAGTGGGGTCCAGGGGAGGGAAGGGGGCCAACGTCCTGACTTTC.

This clonotype was observed a few times. V is TRBV20-1 and J is TRBJ1-3; D is unresolved. The germline V gene has CDR1 DFQATT and CDR2 SNEGSKA (reference sequence). V gave up 5 bases and J gave up 0 bases, with 5 bases separating them. The CDR3 is 12 amino acids. The CDR3, as DNA: TGCAGTGCTCCGACCTCTGGAAACACCATATATTTT. Its protein is CSAPTSGNTIYF.

In its sample, this clonotype was seen a few times. The chain combines TRBV5-1 with TRBJ2-3; tentative D call: TRBD2 (6 bases). CDR1 and CDR2 (germline): SGHRS, YFSETQ. The CDR3 extends over 14 amino acids. V dropped 7 bases and J dropped 0 bases, with 12 bases sitting between them. The CDR3 nucleotides are TGCGCCAGCGGAACGGCGGGGAGCACAGATACGCAGTATTTT. Protein product: CASGTAGSTDTQYF.

V and J are TRBV5-1 and TRBJ1-6; D may be TRBD1 (6 bases). Trimming stripped 4 bases from V and 8 bases from J, with 13 bases between. Germline V lookup: CDR1 SGHRS, CDR2 YFSETQ. This CDR3 contains 14 residues. CDR3 DNA: TGCGCCAGCAGCACGGGCCCAGGGGATTCACCCCTCCACTTT. Translated, it gives CASSTGPGDSPLHF.

This sequence joins TRBV5-6 and TRBJ2-1, with D uncertain. Trimming cost V 4 bases and J 5 bases, with 10 bases left between them. In germline, CDR1 is SGHDT, CDR2 YYEEEE. There are 13 residues in the CDR3. The CDR3 DNA sequence: TGTGCCAGCAGCCCCTGGAGCGACAATGAGCAGTTCTTC. Translated: CASSPWSDNEQFF.